Following are 27 T cell receptor beta chains from one sample sequenced in a study of blood T cell repertoires in COVID-19. Here immunoSEQ multiplex PCR was the method, and the copy in TCRdb shows in-frame clones only, minus some. The sample lists about 38,000 clones, just under 75% occurring once. What was sequenced was peripheral blood. Receptors were obtained from a man in his 70s with COVID-19, enrolled during active disease.

The V call is TRBV11-3, the J call TRBJ2-7; D unclear. The CDR3 is made up of 13 amino acids. CDR1 and CDR2 from the germline V gene are SGHNT and YENEEA. V lost 5 bases and J lost 0, with 8 bases in between. This chain's CDR3 is CASSKTFSYEQYF. The CDR3 nucleotides are TGTGCCAGCAGCAAAACTTTCTCCTACGAGCAGTACTTC.

The CDR3 sequence: CASSRFGGAFNQPQHF. The CDR3 nucleotides are TGTGCCAGCTCACGTTTTGGTGGAGCGTTCAATCAGCCCCAGCATTTT. V and J are TRBV18 and TRBJ1-5, with no clear D. The germline gives CDR1 KGHSH, CDR2 LQKENI. The CDR3 has 16 amino acids. The V gene lost 4 bases and the J gene lost 3 bases, with 16 bases spanning the gap.

This chain uses TRBV3-1 (or the pseudogene TRBV3-2) with TRBJ1-4, with D hard to call. Looked up from germline, CDR1 is LGHDT and CDR2 is YNNKEL (reference sequence). This CDR3 contains 15 residues. Trimming took off 4 bases at V and 0 bases at J, with 9 bases between the two ends. CDR3 nucleotide sequence: TGTGCCAGCAGCCTTCACGGAGCAACTAATGAAAAACTGTTTTTT. Protein product: CASSLHGATNEKLFF.

This clone was counted a single time. The genes are TRBV3-1 (or the pseudogene TRBV3-2) and TRBJ2-7; 7 bases agree with TRBD2. Germline V gives CDR1 LGHDT, CDR2 YNNKEL (reference sequence). After removal of 2 bases from V and 2 bases from J, the junction contained 6 bases not matched to a gene. CDR3 size: 15 residues. The chain's CDR3 is CASSQLSGFAYEQYF. Written as DNA, the CDR3 is TGTGCCAGCAGCCAACTTAGCGGGTTCGCCTACGAGCAGTACTTC.

The chain combines TRBV15 with TRBJ2-1, with D possibly being TRBD1 (5 bases). This CDR3 contains 14 residues. Trimming cost V 5 bases and J 4 bases, with 12 bases left between them. The V gene's germline CDR1 is LNHNV and CDR2 YYDKDF (reference sequence). In DNA form, the CDR3 reads TGTGCCACCAGCGAACAGACAGAATACAATGAGCAGTTCTTC. Its protein is CATSEQTEYNEQFF.

The chain is built from TRBV9 and TRBJ1-5; D unresolved. Trimming left V 3 bases short and J 7 bases short, with 11 bases between. The CDR3 covers 13 residues. Germline V gene lookup returns CDR1 SGDLS and CDR2 YYNGEE. The CDR3 DNA sequence: TGTGCCAGCAGCGATGAACCGAGCCAGCCCCAGCATTTT. Protein product: CASSDEPSQPQHF.

The rearrangement joins TRBV27 to TRBJ1-5, with 9 bases fitting TRBD1. Germline V lookup: CDR1 MNHEY, CDR2 SMNVEV (reference sequence). The CDR3 is 13 amino acids. The J segment lost 10 bases and the V segment lost 6 bases, leaving 7 bases of the junction unmatched. In DNA form, the CDR3 reads TGTGCCAGCAGCCCGGGACAGGGCGGACCCCAGCATTTT. Protein: CASSPGQGGPQHF.

This sequence joins TRBV6-6 and TRBJ2-3, with 8 bases lining up with TRBD2. The length of the CDR3 is 15 residues. Germline V gives CDR1 MNHNY, CDR2 SVGAGI (reference sequence). J lost 2 bases, V lost 6 bases, and 7 bases had no gene match. CDR3 loop: CASRDTSGSTDTQYF. The CDR3 DNA reads TGTGCCAGCAGGGATACTAGCGGATCCACAGATACGCAGTATTTT.

The J gene is TRBJ2-7, the V gene TRBV2, with a weak D call TRBD1 (5 bases). The CDR3 loop spans 15 amino acids. The V end lost 0 bases, the J end lost 4 bases, and 13 bases lay between the germline ends. Germline CDR1 reads SNHLY; CDR2 reads FYNNEI. CDR3 nucleotide sequence: TGTGCCAGCAGTGAAGCAGGGGCGCTTCCTTACGAGCAGTACTTC. Encoded protein: CASSEAGALPYEQYF.

V and J are TRBV5-1 and TRBJ2-1; D is unclear. Germline CDR1 reads SGHRS; CDR2 reads YFSETQ. V lost 0 bases and J lost 3, with 4 bases in between. This CDR3 is built from 13 residues. The CDR3: CASSLVSYNEQFF. CDR3 in DNA: TGCGCCAGCAGCTTGGTCAGCTACAATGAGCAGTTCTTC.

The V call is TRBV5-4, the J call TRBJ2-1; D remains unclear. The CDR3 contains 14 residues. V lost 6 bases and J lost 5, with 15 bases in between. Germline V gives CDR1 SGHNT, CDR2 YYREEE (reference sequence). CDR3 DNA: TGTGCCAGCACTCCCAGTTCCGCCGACAATGAGCAGTTCTTC. Translated, it gives CASTPSSADNEQFF. The full variable domain, in which reference TRBV5-4 and TRBJ2-1 provide the parts outside the CDR3, is ETGVTQSPTHLIKTRGQQVTLRCSSQSGHNTVSWYQQALGQGPQFIFQYYREEENGRGNFPPRFSGLQFPNYSSELNVNALELDDSALYLCASTPSSADNEQFFGPGTRLTVL.

The chain employs TRBV9 and TRBJ2-3; no definite D call. CDR1 is SGDLS and CDR2 is YYNGEE in the germline V gene. Trimming pared 2 bases from V and 2 bases from J, leaving 9 bases between. The CDR3 is made up of 14 amino acids. This CDR3 is CASSVSVPTDTQYF. CDR3 bases: TGTGCCAGCAGCGTCTCGGTCCCCACAGATACGCAGTATTTT.

This clone was detected only once. The chain is built from TRBV19 and TRBJ1-1; D perhaps matches TRBD1 (6 bases). The CDR3 extends over 16 amino acids. The V end was cut by 4 bases, the J end by 1 base, with 16 bases between. From germline, CDR1 is LNHDA and CDR2 SQIVND (reference sequence). The CDR3 spells CASSTRPGQSNTEAFF. DNA for the CDR3: TGTGCCAGTAGTACCCGACCGGGACAATCGAACACTGAAGCTTTCTTT.

The chain uses TRBV7-6 and TRBJ2-3, with D perhaps TRBD2 (8 bases). CDR3 length equals 21 residues. Germline values: CDR1 SGHVS, CDR2 FNYEAQ. The V end lost 5 bases, the J end lost 1 base, and 31 bases lay between the germline ends. The CDR3 region is CASSQDRTGLREGRGTDTQYF. In nucleotides, the CDR3 is TGTGCCAGCAGCCAAGATAGGACAGGACTTCGGGAGGGCCGCGGCACAGATACGCAGTATTTT. Combining the CDR3 with reference TRBV7-6 and TRBJ2-3 gives the whole variable domain GAGVSQSPRYKVTKRGQDVALRCDPISGHVSLYWYRQALGQGPEFLTYFNYEAQQDKSGLPNDRFSAERPEGSISTLTIQRTEQRDSAMYRCASSQDRTGLREGRGTDTQYFGPGTRLTVL.

The genes are TRBV28 and TRBJ1-2; D is possibly TRBD1 (5 bases). Germline V lookup: CDR1 MDHEN, CDR2 SYDVKM. V lost 2 bases and J lost 5, with 21 bases in between. This CDR3 spans 17 amino acids. The CDR3 region has the DNA TGTGCCAGCAGTTTACCGGCACGATTCAGGGCCGAGTATGGCTACACCTTC. The encoded protein is CASSLPARFRAEYGYTF.

This clone was seen just once. Other DNA sequences of this sample code for an identical CDR3. The V call is TRBV3-1 (or the pseudogene TRBV3-2), the J call TRBJ2-7; TRBD1 might be the D (7 bases). Germline V gene sequence: CDR1 LGHDT, CDR2 YNNKEL (reference sequence). V was shortened by 3 bases and J by 2 bases, with 14 bases between the two germline ends. The CDR3 totals 15 residues. The CDR3 here is CASSQAAGGPYEQYF. The CDR3 DNA follows: TGTGCCAGCAGCCAGGCGGCAGGGGGGCCCTACGAGCAGTACTTC.

CDR3: CASSPGQTKSNYGYTF. The DNA of the CDR3 is TGTGCCAGCTCACCAGGACAGACCAAATCAAACTATGGCTACACCTTC. The rearrangement links TRBV18 to TRBJ1-2; the D gene is possibly TRBD1 (6 bases). Per the germline V gene, CDR1 is KGHSH and CDR2 is LQKENI. The germline V and J ends were trimmed by 2 bases and 2 bases, with 15 bases remaining between them. The CDR3 is 16 amino acids.

V is TRBV12-3 or TRBV12-4 and J is TRBJ1-1; 7 positions agree with TRBD1. V gave up 5 bases and J gave up 11 bases; unmatched junction bases: 8. This CDR3 has 12 residues. The CDR3 region is CASSQDRQQAFF. The CDR3 DNA follows: TGTGCCAGCAGTCAGGACAGGCAACAGGCTTTCTTT.

This clone appeared once. The CDR3 is CASSSTGDRNYGYTF. For the CDR3, the DNA is TGCGCCAGCAGCTCCACAGGAGATCGTAACTATGGCTACACCTTC. This sequence joins TRBV5-1 and TRBJ1-2; TRBD1 is a possible D gene (5 bases). The V gene lost 3 bases and the J gene lost 1 base, with 13 bases spanning the gap. The CDR3 sequence is 15 residues long. The germline V gene has CDR1 SGHRS and CDR2 YFSETQ.

The chain couples TRBV11-3 to TRBJ2-7; TRBD2 might be the D (7 bases). CDR1 SGHNT and CDR2 YENEEA come from the germline V gene. V shed 4 bases and J shed 6 bases, with 13 bases lying between them. This CDR3 is 13 amino acids long. The CDR3 here is CASSSQGGSEQYF. The CDR3 DNA reads TGTGCCAGCAGCTCACAGGGAGGGAGCGAGCAGTACTTC.

The sample holds one count of this clone. The rearrangement uses TRBV3-1 (or the pseudogene TRBV3-2) and TRBJ1-2, with TRBD1 identical over 8 bases. The V segment lost 4 bases and the J segment 4 bases; nucleotides outside the gene matches: 8. CDR3 size: 15 residues. Germline CDR1 is LGHDT and CDR2 is YNNKEL (reference sequence). The CDR3 region has the DNA TGTGCCAGCAGCCCACCCCAGACAGGGGTCTATGGCTACACCTTC. This codes for CASSPPQTGVYGYTF.

This clone was found once. In DNA form, the CDR3 reads TGTGCCAGTACCGTATCGCCGGGACTAGCGGGATCACGCTCCTACAATGAGCAGTTCTTC. Amino acids: CASTVSPGLAGSRSYNEQFF. The V and J genes are TRBV19 and TRBJ2-1; 13 positions match TRBD2. The length of the CDR3 is 20 residues. V was clipped by 7 bases and J by 0 bases; unmatched bases: 15. Germline V gene sequence: CDR1 LNHDA, CDR2 SQIVND (reference sequence).

This clone was counted only a few times. The chain employs TRBV6-5 and TRBJ2-7, with 7 bases lining up with TRBD1. V was clipped by 7 bases and J by 2 bases; unmatched bases: 8. Per germline, CDR1 MNHEY and CDR2 SVGAGI. The CDR3 extends over 14 amino acids. CDR3 sequence (DNA): TGTGCCAGCACTTCGGGACAGTGGGCCTACGAGCAGTACTTC. Encoded protein: CASTSGQWAYEQYF.

The chain carries TRBV28 and TRBJ1-4; TRBD1 agrees at 11 bases. The ends lost 5 bases at V and 4 bases at J; junction bases unmatched: 3. This CDR3 has 15 residues. Per germline, CDR1 MDHEN and CDR2 SYDVKM. CDR3 region: CASSAGTGGNEKLFF. The DNA for the CDR3 is TGTGCCAGCAGTGCAGGGACAGGGGGTAATGAAAAACTGTTTTTT.

The gene calls are TRBV29-1 and TRBJ2-3, with TRBD2 matching over 9 bases. The CDR3 covers 13 residues. V was pared by 8 bases and J by 1 base, with 4 bases of the junction left unmatched. The germline gives CDR1 SQVTM, CDR2 ANQGSEA. The CDR3 is CSQAGGGTDTQYF. Here the CDR3 DNA reads TGCAGCCAAGCGGGGGGAGGCACAGATACGCAGTATTTT.

The chain carries TRBV3-1 (or the pseudogene TRBV3-2) and TRBJ1-2, with 8 bases identical to TRBD1. Germline V gene sequence: CDR1 LGHDT, CDR2 YNNKEL (reference sequence). J gave up 3 bases and V 1 base, and 4 bases lay outside the gene matches. This CDR3 comprises 15 residues. CDR3 sequence: CASSQGTGRYYGYTF. The CDR3 nucleotides read TGTGCCAGCAGCCAAGGGACAGGGAGATACTATGGCTACACCTTC.

The chain employs TRBV18 and TRBJ1-1; the match to TRBD1 covers 8 bases. Germline CDR1 and CDR2: KGHSH and LQKENI. Trimming removed 4 bases from V and 0 bases from J; junction bases left unmatched: 4. This CDR3 is 15 amino acids long. This chain's CDR3 is CASSQGQGLNTEAFF. The CDR3 coding sequence is TGTGCCAGCTCACAAGGACAGGGTTTGAACACTGAAGCTTTCTTT.